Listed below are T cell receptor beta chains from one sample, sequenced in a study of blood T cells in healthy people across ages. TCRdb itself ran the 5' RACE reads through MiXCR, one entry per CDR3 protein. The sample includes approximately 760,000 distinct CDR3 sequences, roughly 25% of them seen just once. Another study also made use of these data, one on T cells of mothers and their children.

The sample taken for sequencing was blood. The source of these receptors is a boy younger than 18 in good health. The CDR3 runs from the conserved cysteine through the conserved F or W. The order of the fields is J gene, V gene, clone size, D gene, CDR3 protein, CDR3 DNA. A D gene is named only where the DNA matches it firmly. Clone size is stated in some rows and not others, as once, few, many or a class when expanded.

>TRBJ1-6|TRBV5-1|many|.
CASSFGSSYNSPLHF
TGCGCCAGCAGCTTTGGGAGCTCCTATAATTCACCCCTCCACTTT
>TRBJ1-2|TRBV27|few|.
CASSFRERDYGYTF
TGTGCCAGCAGTTTCAGGGAACGGGACTATGGCTACACCTTC
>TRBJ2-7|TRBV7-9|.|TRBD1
CASSRTGPSYEQYF
TGTGCCAGCAGCCGGACAGGGCCTTCCTACGAGCAGTACTTC
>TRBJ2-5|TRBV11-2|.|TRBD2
CASSLGLPAGAETQYF
TGTGCCAGCAGCTTAGGCCTCCCAGCGGGAGCTGAGACCCAGTACTTC
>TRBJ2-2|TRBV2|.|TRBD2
CAGRLILAPGELFF
TGTGCCGGCCGCCTTATACTAGCGCCCGGGGAGCTGTTTTTT
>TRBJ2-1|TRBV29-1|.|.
CSVQSGYNEQFF
TGCAGCGTTCAATCCGGTTACAATGAGCAGTTCTTC
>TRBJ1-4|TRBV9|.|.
CASSVDPRVRTEKLFF
TGTGCCAGCAGCGTAGACCCCAGGGTACGGACTGAGAAACTGTTTTTT
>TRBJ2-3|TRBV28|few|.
CASSHRDSIRNTQYF
TGTGCCAGCAGCCACCGGGACTCCATACGGAATACGCAGTATTTT
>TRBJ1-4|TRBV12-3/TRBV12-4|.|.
CASTPGPTNEKLFF
TGTGCCAGCACCCCGGGGCCAACTAATGAAAAACTGTTTTTT
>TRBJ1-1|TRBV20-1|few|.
CSARLQGNTEAFF
TGCAGTGCTAGACTACAGGGGAACACTGAAGCTTTCTTT
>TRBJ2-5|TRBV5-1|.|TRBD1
CASSGTATQETQYF
TGCGCCAGCAGCGGGACAGCCACCCAAGAGACCCAGTACTTC
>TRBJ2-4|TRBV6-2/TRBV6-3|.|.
CASSYGPIQYF
TGTGCCAGCAGTTATGGACCCATTCAGTACTTC
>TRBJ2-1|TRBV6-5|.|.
CASSPRDFAYNEQFF
TGTGCCAGCAGTCCCCGGGACTTTGCCTACAATGAGCAGTTCTTC
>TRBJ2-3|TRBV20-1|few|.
CSFGGRTDTQYF
TGCAGTTTCGGGGGGCGCACAGATACGCAGTATTTT
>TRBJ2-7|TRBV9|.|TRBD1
CASSRQGNHEQYF
TGTGCCAGCAGCCGACAGGGTAACCACGAGCAGTACTTC
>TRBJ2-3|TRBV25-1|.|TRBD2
CASSEFGLAGDTDTQYF
TGTGCCAGCAGTGAATTTGGCCTAGCGGGAGACACAGATACGCAGTATTTT
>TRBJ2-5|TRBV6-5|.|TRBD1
CASSPETGETQYF
TGTGCCAGCAGTCCTGAGACAGGGGAGACCCAGTACTTC
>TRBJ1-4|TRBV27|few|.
CASSLLPGSNEKLSF
TGTGCCAGCAGTTTACTTCCCGGGTCTAATGAAAAACTGTCTTTT
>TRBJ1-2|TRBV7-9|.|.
CASSTSGTNYGYTF
TGTGCCAGCAGCACGTCAGGGACTAACTATGGCTACACCTTC
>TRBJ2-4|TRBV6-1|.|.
CASSEPGSNLNIQYF
TGTGCCAGCAGTGAGCCCGGGTCCAACCTAAACATTCAGTACTTC
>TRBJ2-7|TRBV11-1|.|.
CASSFAADSSYEQYF
TGTGCCAGCAGCTTCGCGGCAGACAGCTCCTACGAGCAGTACTTC
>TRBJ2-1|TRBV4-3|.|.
CASSKDLTYNEQFF
TGCGCCAGCAGCAAAGACCTAACCTACAATGAGCAGTTCTTC
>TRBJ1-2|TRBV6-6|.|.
CASLRVGEEGYTF
TGTGCCAGCTTGAGAGTGGGGGAGGAAGGCTACACCTTC
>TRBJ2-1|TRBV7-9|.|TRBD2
CANTRGSGTYKEQFF
TGTGCCAATACCAGAGGTAGCGGGACCTACAAGGAGCAGTTCTTC
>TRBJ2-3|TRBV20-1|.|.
CSARDSEVTYLTNTQYF
TGCAGTGCTAGAGACTCGGAGGTTACTTACCTTACGAATACGCAGTATTTT
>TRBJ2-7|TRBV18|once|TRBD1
CASSPGTVPYGQYF
TGTGCCAGCTCACCCGGGACAGTCCCCTACGGGCAGTACTTC
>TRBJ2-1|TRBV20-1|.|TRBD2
CSIERLAGGNEQFF
TGCAGTATCGAAAGGCTAGCGGGGGGCAATGAGCAGTTCTTC
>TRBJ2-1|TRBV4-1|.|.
CASSQVALASNEQFF
TGCGCCAGCAGCCAAGTGGCCCTAGCTAGTAATGAGCAGTTCTTC
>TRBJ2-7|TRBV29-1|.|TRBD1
CSVTTGGAEQYF
TGCAGCGTAACCACAGGGGGCGCAGAGCAGTACTTC
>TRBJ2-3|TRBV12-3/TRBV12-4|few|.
CASSPYRDTQYF
TGTGCCAGCAGTCCTTATAGGGATACGCAGTATTTT
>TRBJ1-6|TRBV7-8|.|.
CASTNSGAGAFGSPLHF
TGTGCCAGCACCAATTCGGGGGCAGGGGCTTTTGGCTCACCCCTCCACTTT
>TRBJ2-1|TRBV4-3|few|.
CASSQGVRAVGEQFF
TGCGCCAGCAGCCAAGGGGTGAGGGCGGTCGGTGAGCAGTTCTTC
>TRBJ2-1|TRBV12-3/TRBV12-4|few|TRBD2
CASSPLSGGLNNEQFF
TGTGCCAGCAGTCCCCTTAGCGGGGGGCTAAACAATGAGCAGTTCTTC
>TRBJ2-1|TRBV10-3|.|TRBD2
CAIRGTKTSGDYNEQFF
TGTGCCATCAGAGGAACTAAGACTAGCGGGGACTACAATGAGCAGTTCTTC
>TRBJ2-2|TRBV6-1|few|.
CASVPTMHSGTGELFF
TGTGCCAGCGTCCCAACCATGCATTCGGGGACTGGGGAGCTGTTTTTT
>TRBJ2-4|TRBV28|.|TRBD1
CASTPSYRDRDFLAKNIQYF
TGTGCCAGCACTCCTTCCTACCGGGACAGGGATTTTTTAGCCAAAAACATTCAGTACTTC
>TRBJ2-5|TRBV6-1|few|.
CASSAIMSVQETQYF
TGTGCCAGCAGTGCTATTATGTCAGTCCAAGAGACCCAGTACTTC
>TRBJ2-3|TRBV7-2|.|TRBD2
CASSFSSGGVDTQYF
TGTGCCAGCAGCTTCTCTAGCGGGGGGGTAGATACGCAGTATTTT
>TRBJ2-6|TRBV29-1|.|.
CSVATDSGANVLTF
TGCAGCGTAGCGACGGACTCTGGGGCCAACGTCCTGACTTTC
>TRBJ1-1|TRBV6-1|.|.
CASSVGLTEAFF
TGTGCCAGCAGTGTCGGCTTAACTGAAGCTTTCTTT
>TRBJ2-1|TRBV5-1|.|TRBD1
CASSGTGSIEQFF
TGCGCCAGCAGCGGGACAGGGTCCATTGAGCAGTTCTTC
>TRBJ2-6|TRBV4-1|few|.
CASSQEGTYGSGANVLTF
TGCGCCAGCAGCCAAGAAGGGACCTACGGATCTGGGGCCAACGTCCTGACTTTC
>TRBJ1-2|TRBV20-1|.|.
CSAAGWEYGYTF
TGCAGTGCTGCAGGGTGGGAGTATGGCTACACCTTC
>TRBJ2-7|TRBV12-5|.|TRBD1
CASGIPTGSSYEQYF
TGTGCTAGTGGTATCCCGACAGGGAGCTCCTACGAGCAGTACTTC
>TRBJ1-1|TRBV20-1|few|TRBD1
CRPVGRGPEAFF
TGCAGGCCAGTCGGGAGGGGGCCTGAAGCTTTCTTT
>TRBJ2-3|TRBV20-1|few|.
CSATREKLNTQYF
TGCAGTGCTACTAGGGAGAAGCTCAATACGCAGTATTTT